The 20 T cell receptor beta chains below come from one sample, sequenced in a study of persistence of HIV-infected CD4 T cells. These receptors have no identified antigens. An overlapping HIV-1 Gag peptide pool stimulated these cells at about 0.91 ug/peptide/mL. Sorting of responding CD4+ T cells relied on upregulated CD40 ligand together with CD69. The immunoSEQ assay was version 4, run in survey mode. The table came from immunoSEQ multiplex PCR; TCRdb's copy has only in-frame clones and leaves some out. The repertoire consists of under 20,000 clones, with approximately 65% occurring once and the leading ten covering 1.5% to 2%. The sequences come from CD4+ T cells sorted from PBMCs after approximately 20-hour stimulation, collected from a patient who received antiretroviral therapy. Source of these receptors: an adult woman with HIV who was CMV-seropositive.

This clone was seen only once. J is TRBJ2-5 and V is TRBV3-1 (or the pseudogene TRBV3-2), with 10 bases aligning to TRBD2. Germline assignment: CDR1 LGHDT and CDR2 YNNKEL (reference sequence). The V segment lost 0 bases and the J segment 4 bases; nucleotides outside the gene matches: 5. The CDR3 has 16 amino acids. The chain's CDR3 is CASSQDFSGGLETQYF. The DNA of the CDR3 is TGTGCCAGCAGCCAAGATTTTAGCGGGGGGTTAGAGACCCAGTACTTC.

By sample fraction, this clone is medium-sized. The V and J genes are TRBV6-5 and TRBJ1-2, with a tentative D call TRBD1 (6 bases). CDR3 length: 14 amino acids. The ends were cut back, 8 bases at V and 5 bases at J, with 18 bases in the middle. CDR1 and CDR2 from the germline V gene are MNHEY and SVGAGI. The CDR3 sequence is CASGRDTQYYGYTF. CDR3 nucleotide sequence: TGTGCCAGCGGCCGGGACACGCAATATTATGGCTACACCTTC.

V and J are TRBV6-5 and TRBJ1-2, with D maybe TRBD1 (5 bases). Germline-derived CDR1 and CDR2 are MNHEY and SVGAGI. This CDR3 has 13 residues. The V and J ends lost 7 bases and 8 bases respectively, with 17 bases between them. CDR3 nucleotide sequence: TGTGCCAGCATGGGGCAGCCCACCGGGGGCTACACCTTC. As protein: CASMGQPTGGYTF.

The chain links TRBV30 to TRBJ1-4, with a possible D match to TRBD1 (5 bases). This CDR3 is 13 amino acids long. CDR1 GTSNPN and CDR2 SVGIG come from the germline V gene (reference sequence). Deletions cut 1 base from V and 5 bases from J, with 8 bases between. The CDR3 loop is CAWSGGPNEKLFF. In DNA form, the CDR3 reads TGTGCCTGGAGTGGGGGCCCGAATGAAAAACTGTTTTTT.

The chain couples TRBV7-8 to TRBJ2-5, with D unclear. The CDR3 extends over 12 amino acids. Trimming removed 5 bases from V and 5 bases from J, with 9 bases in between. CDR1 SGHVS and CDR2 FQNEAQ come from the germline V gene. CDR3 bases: TGTGCCAGCAGCCTACGACGGGAGACCCAGTACTTC. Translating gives CASSLRRETQYF.

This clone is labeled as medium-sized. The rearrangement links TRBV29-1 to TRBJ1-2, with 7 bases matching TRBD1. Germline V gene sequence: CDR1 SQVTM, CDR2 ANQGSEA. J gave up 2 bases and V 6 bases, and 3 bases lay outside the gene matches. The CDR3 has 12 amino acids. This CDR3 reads CSVGGQNYGYTF. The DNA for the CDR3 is TGCAGCGTAGGGGGACAGAACTATGGCTACACCTTC.

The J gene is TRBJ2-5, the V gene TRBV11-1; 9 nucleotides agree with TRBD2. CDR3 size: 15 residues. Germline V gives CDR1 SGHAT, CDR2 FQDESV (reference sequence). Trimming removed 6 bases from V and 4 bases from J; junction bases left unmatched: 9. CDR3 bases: TGTGCCAGCAGAGTCTCTAGCGGGGTGGGAGAGACCCAGTACTTC. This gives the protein CASRVSSGVGETQYF.

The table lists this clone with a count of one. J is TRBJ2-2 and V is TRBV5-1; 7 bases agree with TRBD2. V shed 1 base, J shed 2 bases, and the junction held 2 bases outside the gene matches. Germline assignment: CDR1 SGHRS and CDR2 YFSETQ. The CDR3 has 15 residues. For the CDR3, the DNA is TGCGCCAGCAGCTTGCAGACTAGCAACACCGGGGAGCTGTTTTTT. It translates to CASSLQTSNTGELFF.

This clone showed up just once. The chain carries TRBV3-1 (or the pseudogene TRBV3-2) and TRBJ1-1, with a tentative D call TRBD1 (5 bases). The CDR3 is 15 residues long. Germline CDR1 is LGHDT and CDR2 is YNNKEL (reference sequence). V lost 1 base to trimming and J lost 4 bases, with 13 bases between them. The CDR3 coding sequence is TGTGCCAGCAGCCAAGGGGCGGGGGGAGTCACTGAAGCTTTCTTT. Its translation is CASSQGAGGVTEAFF.

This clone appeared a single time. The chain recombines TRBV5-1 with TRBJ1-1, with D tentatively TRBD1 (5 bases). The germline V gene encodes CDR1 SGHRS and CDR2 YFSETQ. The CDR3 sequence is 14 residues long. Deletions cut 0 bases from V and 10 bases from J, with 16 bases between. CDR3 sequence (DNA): TGCGCCAGCAGCTTGGGCCCGGGGCCGGGGGGAGCTTTCTTT. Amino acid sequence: CASSLGPGPGGAFF.

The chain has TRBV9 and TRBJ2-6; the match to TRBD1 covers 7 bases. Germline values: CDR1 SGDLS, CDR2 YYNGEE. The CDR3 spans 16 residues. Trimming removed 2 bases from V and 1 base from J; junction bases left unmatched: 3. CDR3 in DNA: TGTGCCAGCAGCGTTACAGGGGATTCTGGGGCCAACGTCCTGACTTTC. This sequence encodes CASSVTGDSGANVLTF.

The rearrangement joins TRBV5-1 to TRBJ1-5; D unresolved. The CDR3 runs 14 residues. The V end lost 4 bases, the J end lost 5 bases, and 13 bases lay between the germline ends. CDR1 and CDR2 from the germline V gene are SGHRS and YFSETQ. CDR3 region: CASSPDGGDQPQHF. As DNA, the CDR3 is TGCGCCAGCAGCCCGGACGGAGGCGATCAGCCCCAGCATTTT. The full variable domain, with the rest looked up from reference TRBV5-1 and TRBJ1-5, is KAGVTQTPRYLIKTRGQQVTLSCSPISGHRSVSWYQQTPGQGLQFLFEYFSETQRNKGNFPGRFSGRQFSNSRSEMNVSTLELGDSALYLCASSPDGGDQPQHFGDGTRLSIL.

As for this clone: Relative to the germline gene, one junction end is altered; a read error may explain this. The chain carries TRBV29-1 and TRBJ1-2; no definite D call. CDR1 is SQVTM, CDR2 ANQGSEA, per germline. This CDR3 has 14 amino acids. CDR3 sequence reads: CSVQDPTGRYGYTF. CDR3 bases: TGCAGCGTTCAAGACCCGACGGGTCGCTATGGCTACACCTTC.

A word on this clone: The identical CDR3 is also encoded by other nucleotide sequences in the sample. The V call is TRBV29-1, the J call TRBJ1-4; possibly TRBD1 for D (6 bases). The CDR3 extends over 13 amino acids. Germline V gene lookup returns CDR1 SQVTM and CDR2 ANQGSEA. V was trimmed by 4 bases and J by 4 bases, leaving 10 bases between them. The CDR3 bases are TGCAGCGTTGGGAGGGGGAATAATGAAAAACTGTTTTTT. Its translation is CSVGRGNNEKLFF.

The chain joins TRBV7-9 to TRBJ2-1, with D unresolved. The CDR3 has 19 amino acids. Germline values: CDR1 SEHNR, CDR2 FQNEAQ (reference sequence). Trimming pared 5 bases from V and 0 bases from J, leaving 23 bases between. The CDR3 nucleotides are TGTGCCAGCAGCAAAACGTCCCCTTCAGCACTGAGCTCCTACAATGAGCAGTTCTTC. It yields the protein CASSKTSPSALSSYNEQFF.

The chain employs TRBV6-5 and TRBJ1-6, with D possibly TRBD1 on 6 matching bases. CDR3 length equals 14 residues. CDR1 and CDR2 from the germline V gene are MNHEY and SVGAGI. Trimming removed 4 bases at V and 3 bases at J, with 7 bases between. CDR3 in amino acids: CASSWTVYNSPLHF. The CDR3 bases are TGTGCCAGCAGTTGGACAGTCTATAATTCACCCCTCCACTTT.

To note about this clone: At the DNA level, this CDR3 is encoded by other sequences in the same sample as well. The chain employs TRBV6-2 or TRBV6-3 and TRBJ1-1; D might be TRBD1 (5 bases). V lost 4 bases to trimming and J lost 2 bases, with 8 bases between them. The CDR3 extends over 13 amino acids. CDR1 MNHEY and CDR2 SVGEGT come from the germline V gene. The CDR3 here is CASSSGHNTEAFF. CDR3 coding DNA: TGTGCCAGCAGTTCCGGACATAACACTGAAGCTTTCTTT.

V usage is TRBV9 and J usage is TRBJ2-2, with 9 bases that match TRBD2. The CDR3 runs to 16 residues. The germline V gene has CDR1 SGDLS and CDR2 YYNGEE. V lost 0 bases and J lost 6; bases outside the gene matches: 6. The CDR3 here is CASSVGGGAASGELFF. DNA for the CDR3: TGTGCCAGCAGCGTAGGCGGGGGGGCCGCCTCCGGGGAGCTGTTTTTT. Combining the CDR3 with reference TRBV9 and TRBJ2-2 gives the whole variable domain DSGVTQTPKHLITATGQRVTLRCSPRSGDLSVYWYQQSLDQGLQFLIQYYNGEERAKGNILERFSAQQFPDLHSELNLSSLELGDSALYFCASSVGGGAASGELFFGEGSRLTVL.

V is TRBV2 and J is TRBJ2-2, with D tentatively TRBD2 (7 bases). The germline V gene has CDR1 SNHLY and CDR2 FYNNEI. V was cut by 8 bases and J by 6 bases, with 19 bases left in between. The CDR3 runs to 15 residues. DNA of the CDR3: TGTGCCAGCGGGGGGGGGCCCCCCGCCGCCGGGGAGCTGTTTTTT. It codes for CASGGGPPAAGELFF.

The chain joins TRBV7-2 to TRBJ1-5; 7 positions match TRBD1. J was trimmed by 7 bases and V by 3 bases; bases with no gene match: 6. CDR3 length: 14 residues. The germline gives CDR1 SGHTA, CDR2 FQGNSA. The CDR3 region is CASSFGQVWQPQHF. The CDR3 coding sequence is TGTGCCAGCAGCTTCGGACAGGTTTGGCAGCCCCAGCATTTT.